This TCR beta chain was obtained from a study of cytomegalovirus exposure and HLA in healthy donors. Whole-study context: Previous work identified roughly 120 million unique TCR beta sequences from about 179 million T cells. Findings of the study overall: There were some public TCRs occurring in many donors, but most TCR sequences were rare. Presence/absence analyses took donor sequencing depth as roughly uniform.

Sampled while nominally healthy, donors likely had unrecorded immune exposures. A word on this clone: Its antigen is undetermined.

It was with 60 Vbeta and 13 Jbeta primers that the PCR ran. The method was immunoSEQ multiplex PCR; TCRdb's version includes in-frame clones alone and lacks a portion of them. This table has 170,000 or so clones, more than 65% appearing once. The TCR originated in a woman aged 45-65 years in good health and CMV-seronegative. The source material was PBMCs.

The CDR3 spells CASSSDSNTEAFF. The CDR3 DNA sequence: TGTGCCAGCAGCTCGGACTCCAACACTGAAGCTTTCTTT. The chain joins TRBV5-4 to TRBJ1-1; no firm D call. With 3 bases removed from V and 2 bases from J, the gap between germline ends came to 8 bases. The CDR3 runs to 13 residues. Per the germline V gene, CDR1 is SGHNT and CDR2 is YYREEE (reference sequence). Complete variable domain (other parts from reference TRBV5-4 and TRBJ1-1): ETGVTQSPTHLIKTRGQQVTLRCSSQSGHNTVSWYQQALGQGPQFIFQYYREEENGRGNFPPRFSGLQFPNYSSELNVNALELDDSALYLCASSSDSNTEAFFGQGTRLTVV.